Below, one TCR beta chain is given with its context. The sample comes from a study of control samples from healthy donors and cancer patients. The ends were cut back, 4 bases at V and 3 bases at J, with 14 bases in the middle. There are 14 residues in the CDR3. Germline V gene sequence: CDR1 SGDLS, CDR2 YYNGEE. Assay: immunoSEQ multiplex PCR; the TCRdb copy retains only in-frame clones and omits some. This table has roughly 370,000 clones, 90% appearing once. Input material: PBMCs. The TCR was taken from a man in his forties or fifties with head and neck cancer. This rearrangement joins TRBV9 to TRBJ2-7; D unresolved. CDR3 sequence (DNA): TGTGCCAGCAGCAACTCAGGACGGAGCTACGAGCAGTACTTC. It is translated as CASSNSGRSYEQYF.